Shown below are 6 T cell receptor beta chains from a single sample sequenced in a study of blood T cell repertoires in COVID-19. The data were produced by immunoSEQ multiplex PCR, yet TCRdb's version contains in-frame clones alone and is incomplete. The sample shows 250,000 to 300,000 clones, 80% to 90% of them seen only once. Sequenced input: PBMCs or T cells enriched from blood (not recorded which). Every receptor here comes from a woman aged 45 to 65 who had been exposed to COVID-19.

As DNA, the CDR3 is TGTGCCAGCAGCCAAAACACCCGGACACTCTCTGGAAACACCATATATTTT. This gives the protein CASSQNTRTLSGNTIYF. The J gene is TRBJ1-3, the V gene TRBV4-2, with D maybe TRBD1 (5 bases). The CDR3 runs 17 residues. V was shortened by 2 bases and J by 0 bases, with 14 bases between the two germline ends. Looked up from germline, CDR1 is LGHNA and CDR2 is YNFKEQ.

This clone turned up a few times. V usage is TRBV27 and J usage is TRBJ2-1, with D perhaps matching TRBD1 (6 bases). The V end lost 5 bases, the J end lost 7 bases, and 21 bases lay between the germline ends. CDR1 is MNHEY and CDR2 is SMNVEV in the germline V gene (reference sequence). The CDR3 has 16 residues. The CDR3 here is CASSPLRGGPWNEQFF. The CDR3 nucleotides are TGTGCCAGCAGTCCCCTCCGTGGGGGCCCCTGGAATGAGCAGTTCTTC.

The chain has TRBV11-2 and TRBJ1-1, with a possible D match to TRBD1 (5 bases). This CDR3 is 14 amino acids long. Germline V gene sequence: CDR1 SGHAT, CDR2 FQNNGV. V lost 2 bases and J lost 4, with 11 bases in between. In DNA form, the CDR3 reads TGTGCCAGCAGCTTACAGGGCGTGGTCACTGAAGCTTTCTTT. This codes for CASSLQGVVTEAFF.

V gene TRBV28 combines with J gene TRBJ1-6, with a possible D match to TRBD1 (5 bases). The CDR3 runs to 16 residues. With 5 bases removed from V and 6 bases from J, the gap between germline ends came to 17 bases. Per the germline V gene, CDR1 is MDHEN and CDR2 is SYDVKM. CDR3 sequence (DNA): TGTGCCAGCAGTACCAACGAAGGGGCGCTTAATTCACCCCTCCACTTT. Residues: CASSTNEGALNSPLHF.

V and J are TRBV5-5 and TRBJ2-7; weak D call: TRBD2 (5 bases). Germline assignment: CDR1 SGHKS and CDR2 YYEKEE (reference sequence). The V end was cut by 4 bases, the J end by 1 base, with 12 bases between. The CDR3 extends over 14 amino acids. The CDR3 nucleotides read TGTGCCAGCAGCCACCGGACTTTGTCCTACGAGCAGTACTTC. Translating gives CASSHRTLSYEQYF.

The chain links TRBV5-5 to TRBJ2-7, with D perhaps TRBD1 (6 bases). Per germline, CDR1 SGHKS and CDR2 YYEKEE (reference sequence). CDR3 size: 16 residues. The V gene lost 2 bases and the J gene lost 3 bases, with 18 bases spanning the gap. The CDR3 reads CASSLGGPALGYEQYF. CDR3 bases: TGTGCCAGCAGCTTAGGGGGACCGGCCCTGGGCTACGAGCAGTACTTC.